This is a list of T cell receptor beta chains from one sample in a study of blood T cell dynamics during melanoma immunotherapy. The data were produced by immunoSEQ multiplex PCR, yet TCRdb's version contains in-frame clones alone and is incomplete. The table includes approximately 6,200 clones, nearly 90% detected once. Specimen: blood, collected from a patient treated with checkpoint blockade. All receptors derive from a human donor with melanoma. Both conserved end residues are part of each CDR3. D genes are given only for firm matches.

TRBD2,TRBV29-1,TRBJ2-5,CSVTGLAAQETQYF,TGCAGCGTTACGGGACTAGCGGCCCAAGAGACCCAGTACTTC
.,TRBV2,TRBJ1-2,CASTQGPQGLGLSNYGYTF,TGTGCCAGCACGCAGGGACCGCAGGGGCTGGGACTATCAAACTATGGCTACACCTTC
.,TRBV28,TRBJ1-5,CASSLMVANQPQHF,TGTGCCAGCAGTTTAATGGTTGCAAATCAGCCCCAGCATTTT
TRBD2,TRBV2,TRBJ2-7,CASHRAGGHEQYF,TGTGCCAGTCACAGGGCGGGGGGCCACGAGCAGTACTTC
.,TRBV28,TRBJ1-3,CATRKWGASGNTIYF,TGTGCCACTCGAAAATGGGGGGCGTCTGGAAACACCATATATTTT
TRBD2,TRBV6-5,TRBJ2-5,CASREPAGGQETQYF,TGTGCCAGCAGGGAGCCAGCGGGGGGGCAAGAGACCCAGTACTTC
TRBD2,TRBV5-1,TRBJ2-3,CASSLRSLAGKVDTQYF,TGCGCCAGCAGCTTGAGGAGTCTAGCGGGGAAGGTAGATACGCAGTATTTT
.,TRBV18,TRBJ2-7,CASSPSVATLSEQYF,TGTGCCAGCTCACCATCCGTTGCCACCCTAAGCGAGCAGTACTTC
TRBD1,TRBV5-6,TRBJ2-5,CASSIGQGGKETQYF,TGTGCCAGCAGCATAGGACAGGGGGGGAAAGAGACCCAGTACTTC
.,TRBV30,TRBJ2-2,CAWEGGYTGELFF,TGTGCCTGGGAGGGAGGCTACACCGGGGAGCTGTTTTTT
TRBD2,TRBV28,TRBJ2-3,CASTLLAGTDTQYF,TGTGCCAGCACATTATTAGCGGGAACGGATACGCAGTATTTT
.,TRBV11-2,TRBJ1-2,CASSSRLVYGYTF,TGTGCCAGCAGCTCCAGACTCGTCTATGGCTACACCTTC
.,TRBV6-1,TRBJ1-5,CASEGWAIQPQHF,TGTGCCAGCGAGGGGTGGGCGATCCAGCCCCAGCATTTT
TRBD1,TRBV19,TRBJ1-2,CASRRTGGLIYGYTF,TGTGCCAGCCGCAGGACAGGGGGCTTGATCTATGGCTACACCTTC
.,TRBV6-1,TRBJ1-2,CASTPGPVPYGYTF,TGTGCCAGCACCCCCGGCCCAGTCCCCTATGGCTACACCTTC
.,TRBV18,TRBJ1-5,CASSPRGGSNQPQHF,TGTGCCAGCTCACCTCGGGGAGGCAGCAATCAGCCCCAGCATTTT